These T cell receptor beta chains were read from a single sample in a study of beta chain features in type 1 diabetes. Measured with immunoSEQ multiplex PCR; TCRdb has only the in-frame clones, and not every one. The sample shows about 240,000 clones, 25% to 35% of them seen only once. The sample was central memory CD4+ T cells from blood. Receptors were obtained from a man aged 30-40 years in good health. Each CDR3 is given with its conserved first and last residue. The D gene is left open where the match is weak. The size of a clone is reported for some rows only, either as once, few or many, or as a class for expanded clones.

size,D,V,J,DNA,CDR3
many,.,TRBV5-6,TRBJ2-7,TGTGCCAGCAGCTCCAGGGTGGGCGAGCAGTACTTC,CASSSRVGEQYF
.,.,TRBV4-2,TRBJ1-1,TGTGCCAGCAGCCACGATCGGGGGGGGAACACTGAAGCTTTCTTT,CASSHDRGGNTEAFF
many,TRBD2,TRBV7-2,TRBJ2-5,TGTGCCAGCGCGCGCAGCGGGAGGGCCAATATGGCGGGGACCCAGTACTTC,CASARSGRANMAGTQYF
many,TRBD1,TRBV7-2,TRBJ2-5,TGTGCCAGCAGCTTAGCGGGACAGGGTCTACAAGAGACCCAGTACTTC,CASSLAGQGLQETQYF
few,TRBD2,TRBV7-2,TRBJ2-3,TGTGCCAGCAGCCCTCGGGGAGCGGGGGGGTCAGATACGCAGTATTTT,CASSPRGAGGSDTQYF
few,TRBD1,TRBV14,TRBJ1-6,TGTGCCAGCAGCCACGCTCTCGGACAGGGGTCGGGATCACCCCTCCACTTT,CASSHALGQGSGSPLHF
.,.,TRBV6-1,TRBJ1-2,TGTGCCAGCAGTGCGGACGACAACTATGGCTACACCTTC,CASSADDNYGYTF
few,TRBD2,TRBV19,TRBJ2-3,TGTGCCAGTAGCAGTAGCGGGGGGGCGATAAATACGCAGTATTTT,CASSSSGGAINTQYF
.,.,TRBV7-9,TRBJ2-1,TGTGCCAGCAGCTTAAGTATCGGGTACAATGAGCAGTTCTTC,CASSLSIGYNEQFF
.,TRBD1,TRBV7-9,TRBJ2-7,TGTGCCAGCAGAACCGGACAGGGAACGTACTTC,CASRTGQGTYF
few,.,TRBV7-9,TRBJ2-7,TGTGCCAGCAGCTTAACCGGGCCCTCCCCCGAGCAGTACTTC,CASSLTGPSPEQYF
.,.,TRBV10-3,TRBJ1-2,TGTGCCATCAATCGAGGACAGAACTATGGCTACACCTTC,CAINRGQNYGYTF
.,.,TRBV18,TRBJ2-1,TGTGCCAGCTCCCCCGGACGGGACTACAATGAGCAGTTCTTC,CASSPGRDYNEQFF
few,.,TRBV5-6,TRBJ2-1,TGTGCCAGCAGCTTGGAAAGGGGGATATTACACAATGAGCAGTTCTTC,CASSLERGILHNEQFF
.,.,TRBV18,TRBJ1-1,TGTGCCAGCTCACCGCAGAGTAACACTGAAGCTTTCTTT,CASSPQSNTEAFF
few,.,TRBV28,TRBJ2-7,TGTGCCAGCAATACCTTCAGGGGCGCCTACGAGCAGTACTTC,CASNTFRGAYEQYF
few,.,TRBV2,TRBJ2-5,TGTGCCAGCGTTACAGGGATGTTGGAGACCCAGTACTTC,CASVTGMLETQYF
.,TRBD1,TRBV7-6,TRBJ1-1,TGTGCCAGCAGCGTCCTAGGGACAGACACTGAAGCTTTCTTT,CASSVLGTDTEAFF
.,.,TRBV21-1,TRBJ2-5,TGTGCCAGCAGCAAAAGGGGGTGGAGGGGAGGCGCGCAAGAGACCCAGTACTTC,CASSKRGWRGGAQETQYF
.,.,TRBV14,TRBJ2-5,TGTGCCAGCAGCAGGAGGGGAAGTGGGGGAGAGACCCAGTACTTC,CASSRRGSGGETQYF
few,.,TRBV7-2,TRBJ2-7,TGTGCCAGCAGCCCTACGCTAGCATCCTACGAGCAGTACTTC,CASSPTLASYEQYF
.,TRBD2,TRBV4-3,TRBJ2-3,TGCGCCAGCAGCCAGAGCGGGAGGGCCCCAGATACGCAGTATTTT,CASSQSGRAPDTQYF
.,TRBD1,TRBV5-4,TRBJ1-3,TGTGCCAGCAGCAGGACCGGGACAGCGAGCTCTGGAAACACCATATATTTT,CASSRTGTASSGNTIYF
few,.,TRBV29-1,TRBJ2-3,TGCAGCGCTTCGCTAGAAGATACGCAGTATTTT,CSASLEDTQYF
.,.,TRBV4-3,TRBJ2-1,TGCGCCAGCAGCCAAGATGTGAGCAATGAGCAGTTCTTC,CASSQDVSNEQFF
many,TRBD2,TRBV5-1,TRBJ2-3,TGCGCCAGCAGCTTGGAGCCTAGCGGGATGGGGGATACGCAGTATTTT,CASSLEPSGMGDTQYF